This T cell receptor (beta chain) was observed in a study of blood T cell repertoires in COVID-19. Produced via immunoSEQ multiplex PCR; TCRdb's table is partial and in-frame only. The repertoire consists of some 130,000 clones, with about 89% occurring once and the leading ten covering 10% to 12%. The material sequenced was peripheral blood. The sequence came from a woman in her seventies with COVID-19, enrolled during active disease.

Here the CDR3 reads CASRGLAGGTREQYF. CDR3 sequence (DNA): TGTGCCAGCAGGGGACTAGCGGGGGGGACCCGCGAGCAGTACTTC. V gene TRBV2 combines with J gene TRBJ2-7, with 16 nucleotides matching TRBD2. Germline V gene data show CDR1 as SNHLY and CDR2 as FYNNEI. After removal of 6 bases from V and 6 bases from J, the junction contained 5 bases not matched to a gene. This CDR3 comprises 15 residues.